This T cell receptor (beta chain) stems from a study of cytomegalovirus exposure and HLA in healthy donors. When sampled, the donors appeared nominally healthy, though they likely had unrecorded immune exposures. 13 Jbeta primers and 60 Vbeta primers were used for the PCR. Authors' processing steps: Counted up in a later analysis, unique TCR beta chains came to some 72 million, with some 11 million shared. Sequencing used immunoSEQ multiplex PCR; TCRdb keeps in-frame clones, though not all of them. The V and J calls and clone size come from that table; D and trimming were worked out from the DNA. The sample holds 100,000 to 150,000 clones, roughly 72% seen once. Of note for this clone: Its antigen is not known.

Study-level points and caveats: Most TCR beta V segments were productive about 90% or about 30% of the time in an earlier analysis. V- and J-gene trimming in TCR beta was tied to a missense DCLRE1C variant by an analysis performed later.

This clonotype originated in a middle-aged man in good health and CMV-seropositive. The sequenced sample was PBMCs.

DNA of the CDR3: TGCGCCAGCAGCCAGCGGGGGCTTAGCTACGAGCAGTACTTC. Its protein product is CASSQRGLSYEQYF. The V and J genes are TRBV4-1 and TRBJ2-7; possible D gene TRBD2, 7 bases. Trimming took 3 bases from V and 3 from J, leaving 12 bases between them. CDR3 length: 14 residues. Germline V gene data show CDR1 as MGHRA and CDR2 as YSYEKL.